A single sample gave rise to the 19 T cell receptor beta chains below, sequenced in a study of siplizumab effects on memory and regulatory T cells (dated by TCRdb to between 2018 and 2021). Libraries were made using the immunoSEQ multiplex PCR assay. TCRdb re-hosts the immuneACCESS table, in-frame sequences only. Its copies lack some clones; in the studies checked, an unresolved V gene accounts for under half of them, and the cause for the rest is not known. The sample records about 100,000 clones, more than 85% of which are singletons. The ten largest clones represent 0.15% of the sample. The sequencing sample was made of CD4+ T cells sorted from blood. These receptors were obtained from a human donor in good health.

CDR3 sequence (DNA): TGTGCCAGCAGCTCGGGACAGGGGCCCTACAATGAGCAGTTCTTC. It is translated as CASSSGQGPYNEQFF. The rearrangement links TRBV7-6 to TRBJ2-1, with TRBD1 matching 10 bases. The germline gives CDR1 SGHVS, CDR2 FNYEAQ. This CDR3 has 15 residues. The ends lost 4 bases at V and 2 bases at J; junction bases unmatched: 2.

The J gene is TRBJ1-2, the V gene TRBV19, with a tentative D call TRBD1 (6 bases). The CDR3 sequence is 15 residues long. The germline V and J ends were trimmed by 3 bases and 4 bases, with 15 bases remaining between them. The germline CDR1 and CDR2 sequences are LNHDA and SQIVND (reference sequence). CDR3 loop: CASSIQGRGTYGYTF. The CDR3 DNA is TGTGCCAGTAGTATCCAGGGGCGGGGAACCTATGGCTACACCTTC.

This clone was recorded only once. V gene TRBV18 combines with J gene TRBJ1-4; 7 bases map to TRBD1. Trimming cost V 3 bases and J 10 bases; bases outside gene matches: 8. In germline, CDR1 is KGHSH, CDR2 LQKENI. The CDR3 is made up of 14 amino acids. The CDR3 nucleotides are TGTGCCAGCTCACCGCCGGGACAGTTTCGAAAACTGTTTTTT. This encodes CASSPPGQFRKLFF. The entire variable domain, with the rest obtained from reference TRBV18 and TRBJ1-4, is as follows: NAGVMQNPRHLVRRRGQEARLRCSPMKGHSHVYWYRQLPEEGLKFMVYLQKENIIDESGMPKERFSAEFPKEGPSILRIQQVVRGDSAAYFCASSPPGQFRKLFFGSGTQLSVL.

The chain combines TRBV27 with TRBJ1-4, with a weak D call TRBD1 (5 bases). The germline V gene encodes CDR1 MNHEY and CDR2 SMNVEV (reference sequence). CDR3 length: 15 amino acids. V was pared by 7 bases and J by 2 bases, with 14 bases between. CDR3 sequence (DNA): TGTGCCAGCAACCTCCCAGGGTACACTAATGAAAAACTGTTTTTT. Amino acids: CASNLPGYTNEKLFF. The full variable domain, with the rest looked up from reference TRBV27 and TRBJ1-4, is EAQVTQNPRYLITVTGKKLTVTCSQNMNHEYMSWYRQDPGLGLRQIYYSMNVEVTDKGDVPEGYKVSRKEKRNFPLILESPSPNQTSLYFCASNLPGYTNEKLFFGSGTQLSVL.

This rearrangement joins TRBV10-3 to TRBJ1-4; a possible D gene is TRBD1 (6 bases). The CDR3 has 15 amino acids. V was shortened by 2 bases and J by 6 bases, with 13 bases between the two germline ends. Germline CDR1 and CDR2: ENHRY and SYGVKD. CDR3 in DNA: TGTGCCATCAGTGAGCAGGGGAGGTACTATGAAAAACTGTTTTTT. This codes for CAISEQGRYYEKLFF.

The genes are TRBV7-9 and TRBJ2-7; tentatively, D is TRBD2 (6 bases). The CDR3 is 14 amino acids. Germline V gene lookup returns CDR1 SEHNR and CDR2 FQNEAQ (reference sequence). V shed 5 bases and J shed 1 base, with 12 bases lying between them. In DNA, the CDR3 is TGTGCCAGCAGCCCGCGGGGTTCGTCCTACGAGCAGTACTTC. Translation: CASSPRGSSYEQYF. The whole variable domain, filled in from reference TRBV7-9 and TRBJ2-7, reads DTGVSQNPRHKITKRGQNVTFRCDPISEHNRLYWYRQTLGQGPEFLTYFQNEAQLEKSRLLSDRFSAERPKGSFSTLEIQRTEQGDSAMYLCASSPRGSSYEQYFGPGTRLTVT.

This chain connects TRBV9 to TRBJ2-3, with D tentatively TRBD1 or TRBD2 (5 bases each). CDR1 and CDR2 (germline): SGDLS, YYNGEE. Trimming removed 4 bases from V and 0 bases from J, with 18 bases in between. CDR3 size: 17 residues. In nucleotides, the CDR3 is TGTGCCAGCAGCCCACGGGGCGGCGACGTTAGCACAGATACGCAGTATTTT. Translation gives CASSPRGGDVSTDTQYF. Filled out from reference TRBV9 and TRBJ2-3, the complete variable domain reads DSGVTQTPKHLITATGQRVTLRCSPRSGDLSVYWYQQSLDQGLQFLIQYYNGEERAKGNILERFSAQQFPDLHSELNLSSLELGDSALYFCASSPRGGDVSTDTQYFGPGTRLTVL.

This CDR3 is CASSPGGRMNTEAFF. In nucleotides, the CDR3 is TGTGCCAGCTCACCGGGGGGCAGAATGAACACTGAAGCTTTCTTT. The chain has TRBV18 and TRBJ1-1, with a tentative D call TRBD1 (6 bases). This CDR3 region has 15 residues. CDR1 is KGHSH, CDR2 LQKENI, per germline. V shed 3 bases and J shed 0 bases, with 11 bases lying between them.

V is TRBV19 and J is TRBJ1-1; tentative D call: TRBD1 (5 bases). The CDR3 loop spans 13 amino acids. Germline V gene data show CDR1 as LNHDA and CDR2 as SQIVND (reference sequence). V was pared by 6 bases and J by 1 base, with 9 bases between. This chain's CDR3 is CASSTTGNTEAFF. The CDR3 DNA reads TGTGCCAGTAGCACAACAGGGAACACTGAAGCTTTCTTT. Filled out from reference TRBV19 and TRBJ1-1, the complete variable domain reads DGGITQSPKYLFRKEGQNVTLSCEQNLNHDAMYWYRQDPGQGLRLIYYSQIVNDFQKGDIAEGYSVSREKKESFPLTVTSAQKNPTAFYLCASSTTGNTEAFFGQGTRLTVV.

CDR3: CASSRGPGPQETQYF. DNA of the CDR3: TGTGCCAGCAGCCGCGGGCCCGGGCCTCAAGAGACCCAGTACTTC. The V call is TRBV7-2, the J call TRBJ2-5, with D maybe TRBD2 (5 bases). Trimming stripped 5 bases from V and 2 bases from J, with 15 bases between. The germline gives CDR1 SGHTA, CDR2 FQGNSA. The length of the CDR3 is 15 residues.

The V call is TRBV9, the J call TRBJ2-4, with 12 bases identical to TRBD2. Germline CDR1 reads SGDLS; CDR2 reads YYNGEE. V lost 4 bases to trimming and J lost 0 bases; unmatched junction nucleotides: 8. The CDR3 is 18 residues long. The CDR3 sequence: CASSPQTSGGLAKNIQYF. DNA of the CDR3: TGTGCCAGCAGCCCGCAGACTAGCGGGGGACTAGCCAAAAACATTCAGTACTTC.

This chain uses TRBV7-2 with TRBJ2-7, with a weak D call TRBD2 (7 bases). This CDR3 spans 17 amino acids. V dropped 6 bases and J dropped 4 bases, with 25 bases sitting between them. Germline V lookup: CDR1 SGHTA, CDR2 FQGNSA. CDR3 residues: CASRGGAVGATGYEQYF. In DNA, the CDR3 is TGTGCCAGCAGAGGGGGGGCGGTGGGGGCCACAGGATACGAGCAGTACTTC. Full variable domain (rest looked up from reference TRBV7-2 and TRBJ2-7): GAGVSQSPSNKVTEKGKDVELRCDPISGHTALYWYRQSLGQGLEFLIYFQGNSAPDKSGLPSDRFSAERTGGSVSTLTIQRTQQEDSAVYLCASRGGAVGATGYEQYFGPGTRLTVT.

The chain has TRBV18 and TRBJ2-6; D uncertain. V was pared by 0 bases and J by 0 bases, with 9 bases between. Germline CDR1 and CDR2: KGHSH and LQKENI. The CDR3 is 17 residues long. The CDR3 is CASSPPPQDSGANVLTF. CDR3 nucleotides: TGTGCCAGCTCACCACCACCCCAGGACTCTGGGGCCAACGTCCTGACTTTC.

The chain is built from TRBV7-2 and TRBJ2-5; TRBD1 matches 7 bases. CDR3 length: 14 residues. The junction had 8 bases not matched to a gene; V was cut back by 5 bases and J by 5 bases. Germline V gene sequence: CDR1 SGHTA, CDR2 FQGNSA. The CDR3 bases are TGTGCCAGCAGCGGAAGGACAGGCCCCGAGACCCAGTACTTC. Amino acid sequence: CASSGRTGPETQYF. The variable domain in full, with the rest retrieved from reference TRBV7-2 and TRBJ2-5, is GAGVSQSPSNKVTEKGKDVELRCDPISGHTALYWYRQSLGQGLEFLIYFQGNSAPDKSGLPSDRFSAERTGGSVSTLTIQRTQQEDSAVYLCASSGRTGPETQYFGPGTRLLVL.

The chain is built from TRBV19 and TRBJ2-5, with 10 positions matching TRBD1. The CDR3 has 16 amino acids. The J segment lost 2 bases and the V segment lost 1 base, leaving 4 bases of the junction unmatched. Germline values: CDR1 LNHDA, CDR2 SQIVND (reference sequence). CDR3 residues: CASSIVTGGLQETQYF. For the CDR3, the DNA is TGTGCCAGTAGTATAGTGACAGGGGGCCTTCAAGAGACCCAGTACTTC.

The chain recombines TRBV10-3 with TRBJ1-3; no definite D call. Germline loops: CDR1 ENHRY, CDR2 SYGVKD. The length of the CDR3 is 15 residues. V lost 7 bases and J lost 0, with 13 bases in between. The CDR3: CAINTGTSSGNTIYF. Here the CDR3 DNA reads TGTGCCATCAATACCGGCACGAGCTCTGGAAACACCATATATTTT.

The chain links TRBV7-9 to TRBJ2-3; 14 bases are shared with TRBD2. The CDR3 is 16 amino acids. Per the germline V gene, CDR1 is SEHNR and CDR2 is FQNEAQ (reference sequence). J gave up 2 bases and V 5 bases, and 3 bases lay outside the gene matches. As DNA, the CDR3 is TGTGCCAGCAGCCTGGGACTAGCGGGGGACACAGATACGCAGTATTTT. Its protein product is CASSLGLAGDTDTQYF.

This chain joins TRBV2 and TRBJ2-5, with TRBD2 matching over 9 bases. Germline loops: CDR1 SNHLY, CDR2 FYNNEI. Germline trimming cut 8 bases from V and 8 bases from J; bases unmatched to any gene: 12. The CDR3 consists of 14 residues. Here the CDR3 DNA reads TGTGCCAGCTGTAGCGGGGGCGTCCTCGTTACCCAGTACTTC. Protein product: CASCSGGVLVTQYF.

The chain recombines TRBV6-5 with TRBJ2-7, with D unresolved. This CDR3 has 12 residues. V shed 2 bases and J shed 4 bases, with 6 bases lying between them. Germline CDR1 and CDR2: MNHEY and SVGAGI. For the CDR3, the DNA is TGTGCCAGCAGTTACCCACGTTACGAGCAGTACTTC. Its translation is CASSYPRYEQYF.